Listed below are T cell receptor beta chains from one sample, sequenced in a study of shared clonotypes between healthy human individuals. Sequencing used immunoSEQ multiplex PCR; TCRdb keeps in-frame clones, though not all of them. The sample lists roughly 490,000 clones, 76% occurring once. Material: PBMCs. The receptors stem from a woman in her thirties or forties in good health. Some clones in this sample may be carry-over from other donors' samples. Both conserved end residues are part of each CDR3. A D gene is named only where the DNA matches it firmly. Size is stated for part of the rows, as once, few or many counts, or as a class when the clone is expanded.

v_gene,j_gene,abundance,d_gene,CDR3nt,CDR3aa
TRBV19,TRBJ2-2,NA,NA,TGTGCCAGTAGTATTTCGACCGGGGAGCTGTTTTTT,CASSISTGELFF
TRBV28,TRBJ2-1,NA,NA,TGTGCCAGCAGTGTGACTAGATCTTCCTACAATGAGCAGTTCTTC,CASSVTRSSYNEQFF
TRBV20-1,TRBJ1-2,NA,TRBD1,TGCAGTGCCGACAGGGAACATGGCTACACCTTC,CSADREHGYTF
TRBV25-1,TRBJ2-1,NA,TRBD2,TGTGCCAGCAGTATCACCGTAGCGGGAGCCCCCTTGGGGAATGAGCAGTTCTTC,CASSITVAGAPLGNEQFF
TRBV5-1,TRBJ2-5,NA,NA,TGCGCCAGCTCGATGACAGGAGACGGGGAGACCCAGTACTTC,CASSMTGDGETQYF
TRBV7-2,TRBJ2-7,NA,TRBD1,TGTGCCAGCAGCCCCCGGGACAGCTCCTACGAGCAGTACTTC,CASSPRDSSYEQYF
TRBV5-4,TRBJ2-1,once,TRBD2,TGTGCCAGCGGGCGCTCTAGCGGGAGGTACAATGAGCAGTTCTTC,CASGRSSGRYNEQFF
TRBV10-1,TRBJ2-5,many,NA,TGCGCCAGCAGCAAGCAGTCGGGGTACGGGGAGACCCAGTACTTC,CASSKQSGYGETQYF
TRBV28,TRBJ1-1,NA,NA,TGTGCCAGCAGTTTATATGGCACAGACACTGAAGCTTTCTTT,CASSLYGTDTEAFF
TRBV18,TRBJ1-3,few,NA,TGTGCCAGCTCACCACAGGGGCCATCCGGAAACACCATATATTTT,CASSPQGPSGNTIYF
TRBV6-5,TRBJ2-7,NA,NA,TGTGCCAGCAGTGAGACAGGATACGAGCAGTACTTC,CASSETGYEQYF
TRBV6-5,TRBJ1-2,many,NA,TGTGCCATCGAGGGAGGGGGGAATTATGGCTACACCTTC,CAIEGGGNYGYTF
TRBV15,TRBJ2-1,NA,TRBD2,TGTGCCACCAGCAGATCAACCGGCGGGGGACTAGTCAATGAGCAGTTCTTC,CATSRSTGGGLVNEQFF
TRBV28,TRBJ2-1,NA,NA,TGTGCCAGCTTCGGGTCCTCCAATGAGCAGTTCTTC,CASFGSSNEQFF
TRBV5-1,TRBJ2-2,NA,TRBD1,TGCGCCAGCAGCTTGGGGGGACAGGGATCCGGGGAGCTGTTTTTT,CASSLGGQGSGELFF
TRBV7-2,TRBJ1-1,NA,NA,TGTGCCAGCAGCTTAGCTTGGAGGAACACTGAAGCTTTCTTT,CASSLAWRNTEAFF
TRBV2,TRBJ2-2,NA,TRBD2,TGTGCCAGCACCGGGACTACCACCGGGGAGCTGTTTTTT,CASTGTTTGELFF
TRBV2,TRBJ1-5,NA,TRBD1,TGTGCCAGCAGCCCACAGGGGGCGGAAGGTCAGCCCCAGCATTTT,CASSPQGAEGQPQHF
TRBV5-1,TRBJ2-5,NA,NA,TGCGCCAGCAGACCACATAGGAGCGAGACCCAGTACTTC,CASRPHRSETQYF
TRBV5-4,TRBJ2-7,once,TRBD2,TGTGCCAGCAGCTCGACTAGCGGGAGTTTATACGAGCAGTACTTC,CASSSTSGSLYEQYF
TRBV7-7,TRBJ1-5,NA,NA,TGTGCCAGCAGCCAGGACGGGGTGAATCAGCCCCAGCATTTT,CASSQDGVNQPQHF
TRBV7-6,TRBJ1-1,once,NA,TGTGCCAGCAGCTTATTGGGGGGTATGAGGAACACTGAAGCTTTCTTT,CASSLLGGMRNTEAFF
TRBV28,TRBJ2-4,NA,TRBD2,TGTGCCAGCAACCCCGGGGGGGTGAACATTCAGTACTTC,CASNPGGVNIQYF
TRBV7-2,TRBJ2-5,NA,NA,TGTGCCAGCAGCTTAGTCCTAGAGACCCAGTACTTC,CASSLVLETQYF
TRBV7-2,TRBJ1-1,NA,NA,TGTGCCAGCAGCTTAGAGGGGGGCTCGAACACTGAAGCTTTCTTT,CASSLEGGSNTEAFF
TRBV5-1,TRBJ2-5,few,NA,TGCGCCAGCAGCTGGGGGACCGCTTCTGGGGAGACCCAGTACTTC,CASSWGTASGETQYF
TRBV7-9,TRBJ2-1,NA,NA,TGTGCCAGCAGCTTAATGTACCAGACTAGAGAGCAGTTCTTC,CASSLMYQTREQFF
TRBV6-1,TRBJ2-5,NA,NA,TGTGCCAGCTTGAGGGGATTGGGCGGAGAGACCCAGTACTTC,CASLRGLGGETQYF
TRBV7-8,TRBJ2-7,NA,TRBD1,TGTGCCAGCAGCCTCCCAGGGGGAGTCGAGCAGTACTTC,CASSLPGGVEQYF
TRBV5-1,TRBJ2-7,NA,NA,TGCGCCAGCAGCTTGGAGACGGGACGCTCCGAGCAGTACTTC,CASSLETGRSEQYF
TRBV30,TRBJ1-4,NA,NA,TGTGCCTGGGGGGGACGGGAGAATAATGAAAAACTGTTTTTT,CAWGGRENNEKLFF
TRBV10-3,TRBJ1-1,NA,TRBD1,TGTGCCATCAGCCCGACAGGGGGTGAAGCTTTCTTT,CAISPTGGEAFF
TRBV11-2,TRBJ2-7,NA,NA,TGTGCCAGCAGCTTAGGCGGCCTCCAATACGAGCAGTACTTC,CASSLGGLQYEQYF
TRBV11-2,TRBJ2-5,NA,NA,TGTGCCAGCACCCATCGTGGGGGCAGGGTCGGGGAGACCCAGTACTTC,CASTHRGGRVGETQYF
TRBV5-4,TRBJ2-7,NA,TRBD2,TGTGCCAGCAGCTTGGCGGCGGGAGGAGGCAACGAGCAGTACTTC,CASSLAAGGGNEQYF
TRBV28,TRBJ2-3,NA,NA,TGTGCCAGCAGTTTTACTAGGTCTAGCACAGATACGCAGTATTTT,CASSFTRSSTDTQYF
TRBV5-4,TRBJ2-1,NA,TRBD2,TGTGCCAGCAGCTTTGGTTCGACTAGCGGGAGGCCGGGTAATGAGCAGTTCTTC,CASSFGSTSGRPGNEQFF
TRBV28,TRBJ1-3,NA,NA,TGTGCCAGCAACCGACCGGGCTCTGGAAACACCATATATTTT,CASNRPGSGNTIYF
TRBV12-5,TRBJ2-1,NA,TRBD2,TGTGCTAGTGGTTTGAAAGGACTAGCGGGAGATGCACAGAATGAGCAGTTCTTC,CASGLKGLAGDAQNEQFF
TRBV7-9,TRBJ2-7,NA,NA,TGTGCCAGCAGCGATGGGACGGATGCCTACGAGCAGTACTTC,CASSDGTDAYEQYF
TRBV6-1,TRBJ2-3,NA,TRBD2,TGTGCCAGCAGTGAATCAGGAGCGGGGCTCACAGATACGCAGTATTTT,CASSESGAGLTDTQYF
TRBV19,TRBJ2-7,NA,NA,TGTGCCAGTAGTATCTTCTCTGGACACCGAGGCGAGCAGTACTTC,CASSIFSGHRGEQYF
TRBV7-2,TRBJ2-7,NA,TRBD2,TGTGCCAGCAGCACGACTAGCGGCCGCTCCTACGAGCAGTACTTC,CASSTTSGRSYEQYF
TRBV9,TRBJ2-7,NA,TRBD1,TGTGCCAGCAGCGCGGGGACAGGGGTCTACGAGCAGTACTTC,CASSAGTGVYEQYF
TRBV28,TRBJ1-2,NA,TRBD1,TGTGCCAGCAGTTCCCCGGGACAGGGTGGCTACACCTTC,CASSSPGQGGYTF
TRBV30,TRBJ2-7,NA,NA,TGTGCCTGGAGCCTCCGTGGGGGTTGGCGCGAGCAGTACTTC,CAWSLRGGWREQYF
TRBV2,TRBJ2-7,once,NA,TGTGCCAGCAGCACCGGGATATTACGCGAGCAGTACTTC,CASSTGILREQYF
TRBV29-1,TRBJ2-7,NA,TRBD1,TGCAGCGTTTCCGGGACAGGGGATAGGGTGCAGTACTTC,CSVSGTGDRVQYF
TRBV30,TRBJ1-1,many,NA,TGTGCCTGGAGTTGGGAGGGCGAAGCTTTCTTT,CAWSWEGEAFF
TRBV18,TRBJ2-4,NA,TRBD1,TGTGCCAGCTCAGGGACAGGGGGCGCGGGCAAAAACATTCAGTACTTC,CASSGTGGAGKNIQYF
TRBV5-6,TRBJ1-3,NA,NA,TGTGCCAGCAGCTCCCCGGCAATTGGGAACACCATATATTTT,CASSSPAIGNTIYF